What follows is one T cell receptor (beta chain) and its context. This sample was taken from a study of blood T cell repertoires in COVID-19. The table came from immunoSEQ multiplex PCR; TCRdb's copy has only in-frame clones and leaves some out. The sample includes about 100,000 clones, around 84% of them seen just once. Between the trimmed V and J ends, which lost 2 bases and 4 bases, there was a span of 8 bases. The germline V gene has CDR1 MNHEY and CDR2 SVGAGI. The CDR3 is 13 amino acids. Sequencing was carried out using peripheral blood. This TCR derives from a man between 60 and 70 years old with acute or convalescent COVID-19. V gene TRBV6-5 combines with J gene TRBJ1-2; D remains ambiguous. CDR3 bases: TGTGCCAGCAGTTACAATCTCGGCTATGGCTACACCTTC. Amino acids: CASSYNLGYGYTF.